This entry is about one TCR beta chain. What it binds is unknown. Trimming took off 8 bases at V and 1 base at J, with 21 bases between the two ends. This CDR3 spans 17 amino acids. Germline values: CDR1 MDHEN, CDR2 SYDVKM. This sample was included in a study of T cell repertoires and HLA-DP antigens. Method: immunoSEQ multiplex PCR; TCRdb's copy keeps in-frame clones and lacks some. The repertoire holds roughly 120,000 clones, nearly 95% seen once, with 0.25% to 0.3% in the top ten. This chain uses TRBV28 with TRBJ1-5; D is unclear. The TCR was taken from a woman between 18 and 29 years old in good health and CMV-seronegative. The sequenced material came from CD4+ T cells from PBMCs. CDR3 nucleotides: TGTGCCAGCTCCACCTGGAAAGGGCTTGGGAGCAATCAGCCCCAGCATTTT. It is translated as CASSTWKGLGSNQPQHF.